This is a list of T cell receptor beta chains from one sample in a study of T cell repertoires in cytomegalovirus infection. Via MiXCR, TCRdb re-called the reads, giving one row per CDR3 protein. The sample records about 770,000 distinct CDR3 sequences, approximately 32% being singletons. These receptors lack a known antigen. This specimen consisted of cultured CD8+ T cells from PBMCs, obtained from culture after CMV antigen stimulation. These receptors all stem from a human donor in good health (CMV status not recorded). Some clones in this sample may be carry-over from other donors' samples. Both conserved end residues are part of each CDR3. The order of the fields is D gene, V gene, J gene, clone size, CDR3 DNA, CDR3 protein. The D gene is left open where the match is weak. Size is stated for part of the rows, as once, few or many counts, or as a class when the clone is expanded.

NA	TRBV27	TRBJ2-1	NA	TGTGCCAGCAGTATCATGGGTAATGAGCAGTTCTTC	CASSIMGNEQFF
NA	TRBV19	TRBJ2-1	NA	TGTGCCAGTAAGGAGGGCAATGAGCAGTTCTTC	CASKEGNEQFF
NA	TRBV19	TRBJ1-1	NA	TGTGCCAGCCGATGGCGGGGGGCGAACACTGAAGCTTTCTTT	CASRWRGANTEAFF
TRBD1	TRBV5-3	TRBJ2-7	NA	TGTGCCAGCAGCACAGGGGGCGAGCAGTACTTC	CASSTGGEQYF
NA	TRBV4-1	TRBJ2-5	NA	TGCGCCAGCAGCCAAGCACCCGACGGGGAGACCCAGTACTTC	CASSQAPDGETQYF
NA	TRBV4-1	TRBJ2-6	few	TGCGCCAGCAGCCAAACAGGGCTACGGACTGGGGCCAACGTCCTGACTTTC	CASSQTGLRTGANVLTF
TRBD1	TRBV6-5	TRBJ2-5	few	TGTGCCAGCAAAAGACAGGGGCAAGAGACCCAGTACTTC	CASKRQGQETQYF
NA	TRBV20-1	TRBJ2-5	few	TGCAGTGCTAGAAGGTCGATTGGGGGCCAAGAGACCCAGTACTTC	CSARRSIGGQETQYF
NA	TRBV29-1	TRBJ1-1	NA	TGCAGCGTTGCGTCCGGGACAAGATCGAACACTGAAGCTTTCTTT	CSVASGTRSNTEAFF
NA	TRBV20-1	TRBJ2-1	NA	TGCAGTGCTCCTATCAGGGGCCTTTCCTACAATGAGCAGTTCTTC	CSAPIRGLSYNEQFF
NA	TRBV6-5	TRBJ1-1	NA	TGTGCCAGCAGTGAAGCAGGAGGGAGGGTATGGGGGACTGAAGCTTTCTTT	CASSEAGGRVWGTEAFF
NA	TRBV6-6	TRBJ1-5	NA	TGTGCCAGCAGTTACCCCCAGGTTCATAGCAATCAGCCCCAGCATTTT	CASSYPQVHSNQPQHF
NA	TRBV6-6	TRBJ1-1	few	TGTGCCAGCAGGGTTGGGGCTGGCACTGAAGCTTTCTTT	CASRVGAGTEAFF
TRBD1	TRBV7-8	TRBJ2-7	many	TGTGCCAGTACCCCTCAGGGGGCCCACGAGCAGTACTTC	CASTPQGAHEQYF
NA	TRBV11-3	TRBJ2-2	NA	TGTGCCAGCCGGGCGGAGAACACCGGGGAGCTGTTTTTT	CASRAENTGELFF
NA	TRBV28	TRBJ1-4	NA	TGTGCCAGCAGTCCCGGGAAGAGAAGAGAAAAACTGTTTTTT	CASSPGKRREKLFF
NA	TRBV6-1	TRBJ2-5	NA	TGTGCCAGCAAGCGCGCTGAGACCCAGTACTTC	CASKRAETQYF
NA	TRBV7-9	TRBJ2-1	many	TGTGCCAGCAGCTCAGGACAACGGGTGATCAATGAGCAGTTCTTC	CASSSGQRVINEQFF
TRBD1	TRBV2	TRBJ1-2	NA	TGTGCCAGCAGTGAACGGGACAGGGTGGATGGCTACACCTTC	CASSERDRVDGYTF
NA	TRBV4-1	TRBJ1-1	NA	TGCGCCAGCAGCCAAGGGGGCAGGCAGGGACCCGAAGCTTTCTTT	CASSQGGRQGPEAFF
TRBD1	TRBV13	TRBJ2-3	NA	TGTGCCAGCAGCTCCGGGACAGGGAACCCAGATACGCAGTATTTT	CASSSGTGNPDTQYF
TRBD1	TRBV7-8	TRBJ1-4	NA	TGTGCCAGCAGCTTACGGGACAGGGGCGCCGTGGTAAAACTGTTTTTT	CASSLRDRGAVVKLFF
NA	TRBV11-2	TRBJ1-3	NA	TGTGCCAGCAGCTCCCAGGATCACTCTGGAAACACCATATATTTT	CASSSQDHSGNTIYF
TRBD2	TRBV2	TRBJ2-1	few	TGTGCCAGCAGTCCAGTAGCGGGGGGGGCCTACAATGAGCAGTTCTTC	CASSPVAGGAYNEQFF
NA	TRBV6-2/TRBV6-3	TRBJ2-5	NA	TGTGCCAGCAGTACCGACACGGAGACCCAGTACTTC	CASSTDTETQYF
NA	TRBV12-3/TRBV12-4	TRBJ2-5	few	TGTGCCAGCTGCGTCGTCTTAGGGCGACTACGACAAGAGACCCAGTACTTC	CASCVVLGRLRQETQYF
TRBD1	TRBV7-9	TRBJ2-1	few	TGTGCCAGCAGCTTAATAGGGACAGCCAGGAATTATGAAAACAATGAGCAGTTCTTC	CASSLIGTARNYENNEQFF
NA	TRBV12-5	TRBJ1-1	NA	TGTGCTAGTGGTTTGGGGGGGGGCACTGAAGCTTTCTTT	CASGLGGGTEAFF
TRBD1	TRBV7-2	TRBJ2-3	many	TGTGCCAGCAGCTCGGGACAGGGATATAGGGATACGCAGTATTTT	CASSSGQGYRDTQYF
NA	TRBV2	TRBJ1-5	few	TGTGCCAGCAGTGCGAGCCAGGGCATCAATCAGCCCCAGCATTTT	CASSASQGINQPQHF
NA	TRBV11-2	TRBJ2-3	NA	TGTGCCAGCAGCCCCCTTAGGGGGGCTGACACAGATACGCAGTATTTT	CASSPLRGADTDTQYF
TRBD1	TRBV6-2/TRBV6-3	TRBJ1-2	NA	TGTGCCGCCCTCCGGACAGGGTCGTGGTATGGCTACACCTTC	CAALRTGSWYGYTF
TRBD1	TRBV20-1	TRBJ2-1	NA	TGCAGTGCCCGGACAGGGAAGAATGAGCAGTTCTTC	CSARTGKNEQFF
NA	TRBV12-3/TRBV12-4	TRBJ1-1	many	TGTGCCAGCGGTTGGGGGGGCGGGAGTGAAGCTTTCTTT	CASGWGGGSEAFF
NA	TRBV29-1	TRBJ2-2	NA	TGCAGCGCCATGACCGGGAACACCGGGGAGCTGTTTTTT	CSAMTGNTGELFF
NA	TRBV20-1	TRBJ1-1	NA	TGCAGTGCTAGACCTGAGAAATACAACACTGAAGCTTTCTTT	CSARPEKYNTEAFF
NA	TRBV14	TRBJ2-7	NA	TGTGCCAGCAGGCAAGTGTCCTACGAGCAGTACTTC	CASRQVSYEQYF
NA	TRBV5-1	TRBJ2-1	few	TGCGCCAGCAGCCCTCCGGACCACAATGAGCAGTTCTTC	CASSPPDHNEQFF
NA	TRBV12-3/TRBV12-4	TRBJ1-4	NA	TGTGCCAGCAGTCCTTACCCCCCACAGAGGGGAGAAGAAAAACTGTTTTTT	CASSPYPPQRGEEKLFF
NA	TRBV29-1	TRBJ1-2	NA	TGCAGCGTTACCTCCGGGACCGCGATACCCCATGGCTACACCTTC	CSVTSGTAIPHGYTF
TRBD1	TRBV10-3	TRBJ2-2	once	TGTGCCATCAGTGAGTCAGGGGCAGGGGGCGCCGACACCGGGGAGCTGTTTTTT	CAISESGAGGADTGELFF
TRBD1	TRBV2	TRBJ1-2	NA	TGTGCCAGCAGTACAACGGACAGGGGGGTTTTTAACTATGGCTACACCTTC	CASSTTDRGVFNYGYTF
NA	TRBV29-1	TRBJ1-2	few	TGCAGCGTTGAGCGAGGACAGCCTGCCCTCAACTATGGCTACACCTTC	CSVERGQPALNYGYTF
TRBD1	TRBV4-2	TRBJ2-7	NA	TGTGCCAGCAGCCAATTTGGGGACAGTAGCTCCTACGAGCAGTACTTC	CASSQFGDSSSYEQYF
TRBD2	TRBV11-1	TRBJ2-3	few	TGTGCCAGCAGCACCTGGACTAGCGGGGGGAATGACGATACGCAGTATTTT	CASSTWTSGGNDDTQYF
NA	TRBV6-5	TRBJ1-1	few	TGTGCCAGCAGTTACTCCAACCGGGTATACCTGAACACTGAAGCTTTCTTT	CASSYSNRVYLNTEAFF
NA	TRBV7-6	TRBJ2-5	NA	TGTGCCAGCAGCTTACTTCCAGGGCATTTACAAGAGACCCAGTACTTC	CASSLLPGHLQETQYF
NA	TRBV29-1	TRBJ2-5	NA	TGCAGCGTTGAGGGTCGGTTCGGGACCCAGTACTTC	CSVEGRFGTQYF
TRBD1	TRBV27	TRBJ1-1	few	TGTGCCAGCAGTGACCGGACAGGGAACACTGAAGCTTTCTTT	CASSDRTGNTEAFF
NA	TRBV12-3/TRBV12-4	TRBJ1-2	few	TGTGCCAAACAGTTTAGGAACTATGGCTACACCTTC	CAKQFRNYGYTF